The 27 T cell receptor beta chains in this list originate from one sample, sequenced in a study of cytomegalovirus exposure and HLA in healthy donors (dated by TCRdb to the late 2010s). Receptor amplification or capture employed the immunoSEQ multiplex PCR assay. A mixture of 60 forward primers for TCR Vbeta segments and 13 reverse primers for TCR Jbeta segments was used in the multiplex PCR. TCRdb's version of the immuneACCESS table is confined to in-frame rearrangements and falls short of the full clone set. An unresolved V gene accounts for under half of the shortfall where checked; the remainder is of unknown origin. This sample's table carries just over 200,000 clones. Together, the top ten hold about 1.1% of the sample. The specimen sequenced was PBMCs. Receptors originate from a girl aged 2 to 9 in good health and CMV-seropositive.

The chain has TRBV12-5 and TRBJ1-5; 10 nucleotides align to TRBD1. V was clipped by 2 bases and J by 3 bases; unmatched bases: 13. This CDR3 comprises 19 residues. Germline V gene data show CDR1 as LGHNT and CDR2 as FRNRAP. CDR3 protein: CASGLPPAGQGSVNQPQHF. DNA for the CDR3: TGTGCTAGTGGTTTGCCCCCTGCGGGACAGGGGAGTGTCAATCAGCCCCAGCATTTT.

V gene TRBV6-5 combines with J gene TRBJ2-5, with a weak D call TRBD2 (5 bases). The CDR3 length is 14 residues. Germline CDR1 and CDR2: MNHEY and SVGAGI. V lost 4 bases, J lost 6 bases, and 15 bases lay in between. The CDR3 bases are TGTGCCAGCAGTTCCTCGGCTAGCTTGAAGACCCAGTACTTC. Protein: CASSSSASLKTQYF.

The V call is TRBV11-2, the J call TRBJ2-1, with D maybe TRBD2 (5 bases). The V and J ends lost 4 bases and 8 bases respectively, with 21 bases between them. Germline V gene data show CDR1 as SGHAT and CDR2 as FQNNGV. This CDR3 comprises 16 residues. CDR3 protein: CASSSEGLAFMDEQFF. The CDR3 nucleotides read TGTGCCAGCAGCTCCGAGGGATTAGCGTTTATGGATGAGCAGTTCTTC.

The V and J genes are TRBV19 and TRBJ2-3; possible D gene TRBD1, 6 bases. The CDR3 runs 14 residues. V gave up 5 bases and J gave up 2 bases, with 11 bases separating them. Germline V gene data show CDR1 as LNHDA and CDR2 as SQIVND (reference sequence). The CDR3 sequence is CASSPPGDTDTQYF. Here the CDR3 DNA reads TGTGCCAGTAGTCCCCCAGGGGACACAGATACGCAGTATTTT.

The chain employs TRBV5-1 and TRBJ1-1; 9 nucleotides align to TRBD1. CDR1 SGHRS and CDR2 YFSETQ come from the germline V gene. The CDR3 has 15 amino acids. V dropped 4 bases and J dropped 6; count of bases not matched to a gene: 10. The CDR3 spells CASSTWGTGMAEAFF. The CDR3 coding sequence is TGCGCCAGCAGCACATGGGGGACAGGGATGGCTGAAGCTTTCTTT.

The chain couples TRBV9 to TRBJ2-5; maybe TRBD2 (6 bases). The V gene's germline CDR1 is SGDLS and CDR2 YYNGEE. CDR3 length: 14 amino acids. The ends were cut back, 2 bases at V and 5 bases at J, with 13 bases in the middle. DNA of the CDR3: TGTGCCAGCAGCGTCGGGGGATTCGCGGAGACCCAGTACTTC. Amino acid sequence: CASSVGGFAETQYF.

V usage is TRBV5-6 and J usage is TRBJ1-2; TRBD1 matches 7 bases. CDR1 and CDR2 (germline): SGHDT, YYEEEE. V lost 5 bases to trimming and J lost 4 bases; unmatched junction nucleotides: 14. The CDR3 is 16 amino acids. The DNA of the CDR3 is TGTGCCAGCAGTTATAGGACAGGACTATCGGGCTATGGCTACACCTTC. Translation: CASSYRTGLSGYGYTF.

The genes are TRBV7-6 and TRBJ2-1; TRBD2 matches 8 bases. V trimming: 4 bases; J trimming: 6 bases; junction bases outside the gene matches: 14. Germline-derived CDR1 and CDR2 are SGHVS and FNYEAQ. This CDR3 spans 17 amino acids. The CDR3, as DNA: TGTGCCAGCAGCTCAACCCTACCGGGACTAGTTGGCAATGAGCAGTTCTTC. It encodes CASSSTLPGLVGNEQFF.

The chain recombines TRBV5-1 with TRBJ2-2; 9 bases fit TRBD2. Germline V CDR1 and CDR2: SGHRS, YFSETQ. V lost 0 bases, J lost 4 bases, and 10 bases stayed unmatched. The CDR3 consists of 18 residues. CDR3 nucleotides: TGCGCCAGCAGCTTGGAGACTAGCGGTACCGTGGGCACCGGGGAGCTGTTTTTT. This sequence encodes CASSLETSGTVGTGELFF.

The V call is TRBV30, the J call TRBJ2-5, with TRBD2 identical over 8 bases. The V gene end was trimmed by 3 bases and the J gene end by 4 bases; junction bases not matched to a gene: 10. The CDR3 totals 15 residues. Germline values: CDR1 GTSNPN, CDR2 SVGIG (reference sequence). The CDR3 here is CAWRDPSSGRETQYF. CDR3 DNA sequence: TGTGCCTGGAGGGACCCTTCTAGCGGGCGAGAGACCCAGTACTTC.

Details on this clone: The same CDR3 can be traced to other DNA sequences in this sample. The chain is built from TRBV10-2 and TRBJ2-7, with D possibly matching TRBD2 (5 bases). Trimming stripped 4 bases from V and 2 bases from J, with 6 bases between. Germline V gene data show CDR1 as WSHSY and CDR2 as SAAADI. The CDR3 sequence is 12 residues long. CDR3 nucleotide sequence: TGCGCCAGCAGTGGGGAGACCTACGAGCAGTACTTC. Amino acids: CASSGETYEQYF.

The rearrangement joins TRBV5-5 to TRBJ1-5, with a tentative D call TRBD1 (5 bases). The CDR3 is made up of 15 amino acids. CDR1 is SGHKS and CDR2 is YYEKEE in the germline V gene (reference sequence). V dropped 4 bases and J dropped 4 bases, with 15 bases sitting between them. CDR3 coding DNA: TGTGCCAGCAGCCCGACCCTCGCAGGGAATCAGCCCCAGCATTTT. It translates to CASSPTLAGNQPQHF.

The chain combines TRBV11-2 with TRBJ2-2; 11 bases map to TRBD2. This CDR3 has 15 residues. Germline CDR1 is SGHAT and CDR2 is FQNNGV. The V segment lost 5 bases and the J segment 5 bases; nucleotides outside the gene matches: 4. The CDR3 spells CASSAPSGGTGELFF. The CDR3 DNA sequence: TGTGCCAGCAGCGCACCTAGCGGGGGGACCGGGGAGCTGTTTTTT.

The chain recombines TRBV10-3 with TRBJ2-3, with 12 bases matching TRBD2. Trimming took 4 bases from V and 5 from J; bases not matched to a gene: 7. The CDR3 totals 16 residues. Germline CDR1 reads ENHRY; CDR2 reads SYGVKD. Here the CDR3 reads CAISGLAGVEGDTQYF. In nucleotides, the CDR3 is TGTGCCATCAGTGGACTAGCGGGAGTTGAAGGAGATACGCAGTATTTT.

This chain connects TRBV28 to TRBJ1-5; 7 bases match TRBD1. V shed 2 bases, J shed 3 bases, and the junction held 4 bases outside the gene matches. CDR1 MDHEN and CDR2 SYDVKM come from the germline V gene. The CDR3 loop spans 15 amino acids. The CDR3 loop is CASSLGGQFNQPQHF. The CDR3 DNA follows: TGTGCCAGCAGTTTAGGGGGACAGTTCAATCAGCCCCAGCATTTT. Full variable domain (rest looked up from reference TRBV28 and TRBJ1-5): DVKVTQSSRYLVKRTGEKVFLECVQDMDHENMFWYRQDPGLGLRLIYFSYDVKMKEKGDIPEGYSVSREKKERFSLILESASTNQTSMYLCASSLGGQFNQPQHFGDGTRLSIL.

This chain uses TRBV5-4 with TRBJ1-1; weak D call: TRBD1 (5 bases). The CDR3 loop spans 13 amino acids. The V and J ends lost 0 bases and 5 bases respectively, with 8 bases between them. Germline CDR1 reads SGHNT; CDR2 reads YYREEE (reference sequence). The CDR3 nucleotides are TGTGCCAGCAGCTTGGAGGGGACTACTGAAGCTTTCTTT. Amino acids: CASSLEGTTEAFF.

The J gene is TRBJ1-2, the V gene TRBV28; perhaps TRBD1 as D (6 bases). Germline lookup yields CDR1 MDHEN and CDR2 SYDVKM. Trimming stripped 5 bases from V and 5 bases from J, with 12 bases between. The CDR3 has 13 residues. CDR3 amino acids: CASSADRTYGYTF. CDR3 DNA sequence: TGTGCCAGCAGTGCGGACAGAACATATGGCTACACCTTC.

The chain employs TRBV4-1 and TRBJ2-1; weak D call: TRBD2 (6 bases). Germline V gene sequence: CDR1 MGHRA, CDR2 YSYEKL. Trimming cost V 0 bases and J 5 bases, with 26 bases left between them. This CDR3 is 20 amino acids long. CDR3 sequence (DNA): TGCGCCAGCAGCCAAGATTGGGGCGAGACTAGGGTATCTAAGGACAATGAGCAGTTCTTC. Protein sequence: CASSQDWGETRVSKDNEQFF.

This chain joins TRBV2 and TRBJ1-1; D is undetermined. Trimming shortened V by 4 bases and J by 7 bases, and 7 bases separated the two germline ends. CDR3 length: 11 amino acids. The germline CDR1 and CDR2 sequences are SNHLY and FYNNEI. This CDR3 is CASSVRGEAFF. CDR3 nucleotides: TGTGCCAGCAGTGTGCGGGGTGAAGCTTTCTTT.

This chain connects TRBV28 to TRBJ1-2; TRBD1 matches at 10 bases. Losses at the gene ends were 6 bases for V and 2 bases for J; bases not matched to a gene: 12. The CDR3 length is 17 residues. Germline V gene data show CDR1 as MDHEN and CDR2 as SYDVKM. This chain's CDR3 is CASSPGQGGIHNYGYTF. The CDR3 coding sequence is TGTGCCAGCAGCCCTGGACAGGGGGGAATTCACAACTATGGCTACACCTTC.

The CDR3 DNA is TGTGCCAGCAGCTTAGAAGCGGGAGGCTCCTACGAGCAGTACTTC. This translates into CASSLEAGGSYEQYF. The V call is TRBV7-2, the J call TRBJ2-7; 9 bases fit TRBD2. CDR1 is SGHTA and CDR2 is FQGNSA in the germline V gene. V shed 1 base and J 0 bases; nucleotides not matched to a gene: 1. This CDR3 is 15 amino acids long.

The V and J genes are TRBV9 and TRBJ2-7; TRBD2 matches 7 bases. V gave up 4 bases and J gave up 5 bases; unmatched junction bases: 6. Per germline, CDR1 SGDLS and CDR2 YYNGEE. The CDR3 has 13 residues. CDR3 nucleotide sequence: TGTGCCAGCAGCCCCGGGGGGTTCAACGAGCAGTACTTC. Its protein is CASSPGGFNEQYF.

The rearrangement uses TRBV5-1 and TRBJ2-5, with TRBD2 matching over 7 bases. Trimming at V came to 4 bases and at J to 4 bases, leaving 13 bases not matched to a gene. Germline V gene data show CDR1 as SGHRS and CDR2 as YFSETQ. The CDR3 length is 16 residues. The CDR3 nucleotides are TGCGCCAGCAGCCCAGCGGGACTCCCGAGAGGAGAGACCCAGTACTTC. Protein: CASSPAGLPRGETQYF.

The rearrangement joins TRBV7-2 to TRBJ2-3; TRBD2 is a possible D gene (6 bases). This CDR3 comprises 15 residues. V shed 0 bases and J shed 2 bases, with 9 bases lying between them. Per the germline V gene, CDR1 is SGHTA and CDR2 is FQGNSA. The CDR3 DNA reads TGTGCCAGCAGCTTAGCGGGACTCCACACAGATACGCAGTATTTT. Amino acids: CASSLAGLHTDTQYF.

The genes are TRBV27 and TRBJ1-2; maybe TRBD1 (5 bases). CDR3 size: 14 residues. The V end was cut by 4 bases, the J end by 7 bases, with 16 bases between. CDR1 and CDR2 (germline): MNHEY, SMNVEV (reference sequence). CDR3 sequence: CASSSIAVGGGYTF. In DNA, the CDR3 is TGTGCCAGCAGTTCTATCGCGGTGGGGGGTGGCTACACCTTC.

The chain couples TRBV18 to TRBJ2-7, with D hard to call. Trimming cost V 2 bases and J 0 bases, with 8 bases left between them. The CDR3 contains 14 residues. Germline CDR1 reads KGHSH; CDR2 reads LQKENI. CDR3 loop: CASSPGRSSYEQYF. CDR3 DNA: TGTGCCAGCTCACCAGGCAGGTCCTCCTACGAGCAGTACTTC.

V and J are TRBV7-2 and TRBJ2-5; 15 bases line up with TRBD2. This CDR3 region has 19 residues. Germline CDR1 is SGHTA and CDR2 is FQGNSA. The V segment lost 2 bases and the J segment 9 bases; nucleotides outside the gene matches: 16. CDR3 sequence: CASSLIGLAGGARGAPQYF. As DNA, the CDR3 is TGTGCCAGCAGCTTAATAGGACTAGCGGGAGGGGCGCGGGGAGCGCCCCAGTACTTC.